What follows are 25 T cell receptor beta chains derived from one specimen sequenced in a study of CD8 T cells in Susac syndrome. cDNA came from roughly 0.53 to 1 ug RNA primed by random hexamers. Each CDR3 protein gets one entry after TCRdb re-called the immunoSEQ multiplex PCR reads with MiXCR. The data contain over 100,000 distinct CDR3 sequences, about 95% of them singletons. Input material: CD4+ T cells from PBMCs. These receptors all come from a human donor in good health.

The chain has TRBV2 and TRBJ1-5; D gene uncertain. V was shortened by 4 bases and J by 4 bases, with 11 bases between the two germline ends. There are 14 residues in the CDR3. CDR1 and CDR2 from the germline V gene are SNHLY and FYNNEI. The DNA for the CDR3 is TGTGCCAGCAGTGTCCGGGTGGTGAATCAGCCCCAGCATTTT. Protein product: CASSVRVVNQPQHF.

This clonotype was counted a single time. This chain joins TRBV30 and TRBJ1-3, with D unresolved. The CDR3 runs to 14 residues. V was clipped by 1 base and J by 4 bases, with 11 bases between them. In germline, CDR1 is GTSNPN, CDR2 SVGIG (reference sequence). CDR3 sequence reads: CAWSGGLGGNTIYF. In DNA, the CDR3 is TGTGCCTGGAGTGGGGGTTTAGGGGGAAACACCATATATTTT.

The chain employs TRBV15 and TRBJ2-7, with TRBD1 identical over 8 bases. The CDR3 runs to 15 residues. CDR1 is LNHNV, CDR2 YYDKDF, per germline (reference sequence). V was clipped by 1 base and J by 1 base; unmatched bases: 3. The CDR3 nucleotides read TGTGCCACCAGCAGAGGCGGGACAGGTTCCTACGAGCAGTACTTC. Amino acid sequence: CATSRGGTGSYEQYF.

The chain is built from TRBV6-5 and TRBJ2-3; D is possibly TRBD1 (5 bases). CDR1 is MNHEY, CDR2 SVGAGI, per germline. Trimming removed 2 bases from V and 0 bases from J, with 6 bases in between. The CDR3 spans 14 residues. CDR3: CASSYRGSTDTQYF. For the CDR3, the DNA is TGTGCCAGCAGTTACAGGGGCAGCACAGATACGCAGTATTTT.

The rearrangement joins TRBV11-2 to TRBJ1-5; D is possibly TRBD1 (6 bases). There are 15 residues in the CDR3. Germline lookup yields CDR1 SGHAT and CDR2 FQNNGV. Trimming shortened V by 8 bases and J by 3 bases, and 17 bases separated the two germline ends. The CDR3 DNA follows: TGTGCCAGCGCCTCGGACAGTTTCAACAATCAGCCCCAGCATTTT. This gives the protein CASASDSFNNQPQHF.

CDR3 sequence (DNA): TGTGCCAGCAGCGTAGGGGTCCTGATTCTAACCCCAGATACGCAGTATTTT. Its protein is CASSVGVLILTPDTQYF. This chain connects TRBV9 to TRBJ2-3; D call uncertain. Between the trimmed V and J ends, which lost 0 bases and 4 bases, there was a span of 18 bases. CDR3 length: 17 residues. CDR1 and CDR2 (germline): SGDLS, YYNGEE.

The J gene is TRBJ2-7, the V gene TRBV4-1, with 7 nucleotides matching TRBD1. This CDR3 contains 17 residues. The germline V gene has CDR1 MGHRA and CDR2 YSYEKL. Losses at the gene ends were 1 base for V and 1 base for J; bases not matched to a gene: 10. The CDR3 spells CASSQGTGTDISYEQYF. CDR3 nucleotide sequence: TGCGCCAGCAGCCAAGGTACCGGGACAGACATATCCTACGAGCAGTACTTC.

This rearrangement joins TRBV18 to TRBJ2-5; no definite D call. V was clipped by 1 base and J by 1 base, with 13 bases between them. Germline CDR1 KGHSH, CDR2 LQKENI. The CDR3 covers 16 residues. The CDR3 coding sequence is TGTGCCAGCTCACCACTACCCCCAGTTACCCAAGAGACCCAGTACTTC. This codes for CASSPLPPVTQETQYF.

J is TRBJ1-1 and V is TRBV15; TRBD1 might be the D (5 bases). Trimming left V 5 bases short and J 1 base short, with 11 bases between. The CDR3 has 14 residues. In germline, CDR1 is LNHNV, CDR2 YYDKDF (reference sequence). The CDR3 DNA is TGTGCCACCAGCGCCCGGGACCGGAACACTGAAGCTTTCTTT. Translation: CATSARDRNTEAFF.

This clonotype was detected only a few times. The V call is TRBV7-9, the J call TRBJ2-2; tentative D call: TRBD1 (5 bases). In germline, CDR1 is SEHNR, CDR2 FQNEAQ (reference sequence). The CDR3 covers 14 residues. V lost 5 bases to trimming and J lost 1 base, with 8 bases between them. CDR3 protein: CASSLGQNTGELFF. CDR3 DNA sequence: TGTGCCAGCAGCCTTGGACAGAACACCGGGGAGCTGTTTTTT.

V and J are TRBV20-1 and TRBJ2-7; maybe TRBD1 (6 bases). Germline V CDR1 and CDR2: DFQATT, SNEGSKA (reference sequence). The V end lost 5 bases, the J end lost 4 bases, and 21 bases lay between the germline ends. This CDR3 has 15 residues. CDR3 amino acids: CSAQALGQGIYEQYF. The DNA of the CDR3 is TGCAGTGCTCAAGCCTTGGGGCAGGGGATATACGAGCAGTACTTC.

The chain is built from TRBV12-3 or TRBV12-4 and TRBJ1-1; 9 bases agree with TRBD1. V lost 5 bases, J lost 3 bases, and 7 bases stayed unmatched. The length of the CDR3 is 15 residues. DNA for the CDR3: TGTGCCAGCAGTCCCGGGACAGGGAGGGACACTGAAGCTTTCTTT. This sequence encodes CASSPGTGRDTEAFF.

J is TRBJ2-5 and V is TRBV29-1; D may be TRBD1 (6 bases). Trimming shortened V by 4 bases and J by 6 bases, and 9 bases separated the two germline ends. The CDR3 is 11 residues long. From germline, CDR1 is SQVTM and CDR2 ANQGSEA. CDR3 amino acids: CSVGQEKTQYF. Written as DNA, the CDR3 is TGCAGCGTTGGACAGGAAAAGACCCAGTACTTC.

This clonotype was observed a single time. The chain employs TRBV12-3 or TRBV12-4 and TRBJ2-7, with a possible D match to TRBD1 (5 bases). CDR3 length: 12 amino acids. V lost 6 bases and J lost 3, with 9 bases in between. The CDR3 loop reads CASSYDSYEQYF. The CDR3 region has the DNA TGTGCCAGCAGCTACGACAGCTACGAGCAGTACTTC.

The chain has TRBV19 and TRBJ1-5; D is possibly TRBD1 (5 bases). The CDR3 runs 13 residues. The V end was cut by 8 bases, the J end by 5 bases, with 13 bases between. CDR1 and CDR2 (germline): LNHDA, SQIVND (reference sequence). The CDR3 reads CASRAGQYQPQHF. CDR3 nucleotide sequence: TGTGCCAGTCGGGCAGGGCAATATCAGCCCCAGCATTTT.

This clonotype was recorded once. CDR3 coding DNA: TGTGCCAGCAGCCCGAGGGGCGGGCTTGGGAACGGGGAGCTGTTTTTT. It codes for CASSPRGGLGNGELFF. The chain joins TRBV5-4 to TRBJ2-2; D may correspond to TRBD1 or TRBD2 (5 bases each). The CDR3 extends over 16 amino acids. CDR1 and CDR2 (germline): SGHNT, YYREEE (reference sequence). Between the trimmed V and J ends, which lost 4 bases and 7 bases, there was a span of 20 bases.

J is TRBJ1-4 and V is TRBV7-9; D call uncertain. Deletions cut 1 base from V and 2 bases from J, with 5 bases between. The length of the CDR3 is 14 residues. CDR1 and CDR2 from the germline V gene are SEHNR and FQNEAQ (reference sequence). The CDR3: CASSLGVTNEKLFF. The CDR3 DNA sequence: TGTGCCAGCAGCTTAGGGGTTACTAATGAAAAACTGTTTTTT. The variable domain in full, with the rest retrieved from reference TRBV7-9 and TRBJ1-4, is DTGVSQNPRHKITKRGQNVTFRCDPISEHNRLYWYRQTLGQGPEFLTYFQNEAQLEKSRLLSDRFSAERPKGSFSTLEIQRTEQGDSAMYLCASSLGVTNEKLFFGSGTQLSVL.

The chain carries TRBV14 and TRBJ2-6, with D possibly matching TRBD2 (6 bases). The CDR3 runs to 16 residues. Germline V gene data show CDR1 as SGHDN and CDR2 as FVKESK. Trimming removed 4 bases at V and 2 bases at J, with 12 bases between. The CDR3 region is CASSPPSAAGANVLTF. The CDR3 nucleotides read TGTGCCAGCAGCCCTCCTAGCGCGGCTGGGGCCAACGTCCTGACTTTC.

Turning to this clonotype: The junction and the germline gene differ at one end; a read error may be behind it. The rearrangement links TRBV7-3 to TRBJ2-4; 7 positions match TRBD1. Germline values: CDR1 SGHTA, CDR2 FQGTGA. This CDR3 is 16 amino acids long. Here the CDR3 DNA reads TGTGCCAGCAGCCTAACAGGGGAAGGAGCCAAAAACATTCAGTACTTC. Protein product: CASSLTGEGAKNIQYF. Supplemented by reference TRBV7-3 and TRBJ2-4, the full variable domain reads GAGVSQTPSNKVTEKGKYVELRCDPISGHTALYWYRQSLGQGPEFLIYFQGTGAADDSGLPNDRFFAVRPEGSVSTLKIQRTERGDSAVYLCASSLTGEGAKNIQYFGAGTRLSVL.

The CDR3 is CASSQQGREQYF. As DNA, the CDR3 is TGTGCCAGCAGCCAACAGGGTAGGGAGCAGTACTTC. V usage is TRBV3-1 and J usage is TRBJ2-7; TRBD1 might be the D (5 bases). The germline V gene has CDR1 LGHDT and CDR2 YNNKEL (reference sequence). Trimming removed 2 bases from V and 7 bases from J, with 9 bases in between. The CDR3 spans 12 residues.

This chain joins TRBV5-4 and TRBJ2-3; D may be TRBD1 or TRBD2 (6 bases each). Trimming shortened V by 4 bases and J by 5 bases, and 14 bases separated the two germline ends. Germline V CDR1 and CDR2: SGHNT, YYREEE (reference sequence). The CDR3 covers 14 residues. CDR3 sequence reads: CASSTGGRGDTQYF. The CDR3 region has the DNA TGTGCCAGCAGCACCGGGGGCCGGGGAGATACGCAGTATTTT.

The V gene is TRBV5-1, the J gene TRBJ2-2; perhaps TRBD1 as D (5 bases). The V end lost 0 bases, the J end lost 5 bases, and 14 bases lay between the germline ends. The CDR3 is made up of 16 amino acids. The germline V gene has CDR1 SGHRS and CDR2 YFSETQ. In DNA form, the CDR3 reads TGCGCCAGCAGCTTGGAGGCAGGGTCGAGAACCGGGGAGCTGTTTTTT. It is translated as CASSLEAGSRTGELFF.

CDR3 nucleotides: TGTGCCACCAGTGATGAACACCGGGACTCAACCGGGGAGCTGTTTTTT. This translates into CATSDEHRDSTGELFF. V gene TRBV24-1 combines with J gene TRBJ2-2, with D possibly matching TRBD2 (6 bases). V lost 3 bases to trimming and J lost 5 bases, with 15 bases between them. This CDR3 has 16 residues. Germline V gene lookup returns CDR1 KGHDR and CDR2 SFDVKD.

The chain uses TRBV5-6 and TRBJ1-2; D is ambiguous. The CDR3 is 13 amino acids. Germline-derived CDR1 and CDR2 are SGHDT and YYEEEE. V shed 4 bases and J shed 4 bases, with 11 bases lying between them. CDR3 sequence reads: CASSPPAAYGYTF. For the CDR3, the DNA is TGTGCCAGCAGCCCACCGGCGGCCTATGGCTACACCTTC. Full variable domain (outside the CDR3, taken from reference TRBV5-6 and TRBJ1-2): DAGVTQSPTHLIKTRGQQVTLRCSPKSGHDTVSWYQQALGQGPQFIFQYYEEEERQRGNFPDRFSGHQFPNYSSELNVNALLLGDSALYLCASSPPAAYGYTFGSGTRLTVV.

The chain joins TRBV6-5 to TRBJ1-1; 9 nucleotides align to TRBD1. V lost 2 bases and J lost 6; bases outside the gene matches: 4. CDR1 MNHEY and CDR2 SVGAGI come from the germline V gene. This CDR3 has 14 amino acids. The CDR3 coding sequence is TGTGCCAGCAGTTACGGGACAGGGCGGTCTGAAGCTTTCTTT. It encodes CASSYGTGRSEAFF.